The sequence of this TCR beta chain was determined in a study of control samples from healthy donors and cancer patients. This clone was found a few times. The assay was immunoSEQ multiplex PCR, and TCRdb's table has in-frame clones only and misses some. This repertoire shows 100,000 to 130,000 clones, about 80% found once; its top ten account for approximately 7%. The V end was cut by 1 base, the J end by 7 bases, with 12 bases between. Germline V CDR1 and CDR2: SGHDT, YYEEEE. The CDR3 has 14 residues. The specimen was blood. The V gene is TRBV5-6, the J gene TRBJ1-5; D remains unclear. This TCR was sampled from a man aged 18-30 years in good health. For the CDR3, the DNA is TGTGCCAGCAGCTTGTCTAATCGGGTCCAGCCCCAGCATTTT. It is translated as CASSLSNRVQPQHF.